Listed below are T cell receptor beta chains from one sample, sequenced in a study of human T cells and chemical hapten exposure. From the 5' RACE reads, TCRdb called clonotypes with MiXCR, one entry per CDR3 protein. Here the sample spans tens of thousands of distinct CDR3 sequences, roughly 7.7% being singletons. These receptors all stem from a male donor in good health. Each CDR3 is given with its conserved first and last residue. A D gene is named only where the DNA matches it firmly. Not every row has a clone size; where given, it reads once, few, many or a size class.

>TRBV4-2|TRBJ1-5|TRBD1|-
TGTGCCAGCAGCCAGGGAACAGGGGCGGGAGGAGATCAGCCCCAGCATTTT
CASSQGTGAGGDQPQHF
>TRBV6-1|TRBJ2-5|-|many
TGTGCCAGCAGTCCACGGCGGCTAGCGCAAGAGACCCAGTACTTC
CASSPRRLAQETQYF
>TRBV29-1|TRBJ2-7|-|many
TGCAGCGTCGGTCCAGGGAAGTACGAGCAGTACTTC
CSVGPGKYEQYF
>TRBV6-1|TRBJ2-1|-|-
TGTGCCAGCAGTGAAAGGCGCCTCTTGGATGAGCAGTTCTTC
CASSERRLLDEQFF
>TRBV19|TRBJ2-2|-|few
TGTGCCAGTAGTATAGATGGTACCGGGGAGCTGTTTTTT
CASSIDGTGELFF
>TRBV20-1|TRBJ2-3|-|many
TGCAGTGCTAGAGACTTGGGCCCTTCCGGTACGCAGTATTTT
CSARDLGPSGTQYF
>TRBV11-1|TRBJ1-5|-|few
TGTGCCAGCAGCCCTGGGGATCAGCCCCAGCATTTT
CASSPGDQPQHF
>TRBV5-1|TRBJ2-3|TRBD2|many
TGCGCCAGCAGCCGGGGACTAGCGAACCCAGATACGCAGTATTTT
CASSRGLANPDTQYF
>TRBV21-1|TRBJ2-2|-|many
TGTGCCAGCAGCAAAGTCAGGGGGCAGGACACCGGGGAGCTGTTTTTT
CASSKVRGQDTGELFF
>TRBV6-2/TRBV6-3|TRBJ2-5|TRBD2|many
TGTGCCAGCAGTCCGACTAGCCTCCGAGAGACCCAGTACTTC
CASSPTSLRETQYF
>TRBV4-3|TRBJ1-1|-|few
TGCGCCAGCAGCCAAAAACCTTTTAACACTGAAGCTTTCTTT
CASSQKPFNTEAFF
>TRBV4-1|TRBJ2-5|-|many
TGCGCCAGCAGCCAAGTTGCGGCCCGAGAGACCCAGTACTTC
CASSQVAARETQYF
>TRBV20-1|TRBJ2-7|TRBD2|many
TGCAGTGCTAGTGGGACTAGCGGGAGTGAGGGGGACGAGCAGTACTTC
CSASGTSGSEGDEQYF
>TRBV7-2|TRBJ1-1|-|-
TGTGCCAGCAGCTTAGCCGCATGGGGGGGGCCCACTGTGAACACTGAAGCTTTCTTT
CASSLAAWGGPTVNTEAFF
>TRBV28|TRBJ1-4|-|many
TGTGCCAGCATAGGAGGGCCTACCGCAACTAATGAAAAACTGTTTTTT
CASIGGPTATNEKLFF
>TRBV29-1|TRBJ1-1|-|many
TGCAGCGTTGCGCTGAACACTGAAGCTTTCTTT
CSVALNTEAFF
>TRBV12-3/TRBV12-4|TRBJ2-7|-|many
TGTGCCAGCACCGGACAGTCGGTTCCCTACGAGCAGTACTTC
CASTGQSVPYEQYF
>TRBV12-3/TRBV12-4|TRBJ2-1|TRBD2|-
TGTGCCAGCAGTTTAACCCTAGAGTCTCTAGCGGATTACGACTATACCTACAATGAGCAGTTCTTC
CASSLTLESLADYDYTYNEQFF
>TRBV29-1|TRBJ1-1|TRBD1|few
TGCAGCGTTGCCGGAGTGACAGGGGGGACTGAAGCTTTCTTT
CSVAGVTGGTEAFF
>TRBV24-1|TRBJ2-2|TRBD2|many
TGTGCCACCAGTGATGGTCTAGCGGGAGGCACCGGGGAGCTGTTTTTT
CATSDGLAGGTGELFF
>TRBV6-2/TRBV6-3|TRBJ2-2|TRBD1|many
TGTGCCAGCAGTTCATTCAGGGACAGACCCACCGGGGAGCTGTTTTTT
CASSSFRDRPTGELFF
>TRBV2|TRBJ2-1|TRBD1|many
TGTGCCAGCAGTGAGGGACAGGGGGTCCCGGAGCAGTTCTTC
CASSEGQGVPEQFF
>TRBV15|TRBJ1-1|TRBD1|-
TGTGCCACCAGCCGGCAACAGGGGCCGAACACTGAAGCTTTCTTT
CATSRQQGPNTEAFF
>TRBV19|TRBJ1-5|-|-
TGTGCCAGTAGTATGAACGAACGGAGCAATCAGCCCCAGCATTTT
CASSMNERSNQPQHF
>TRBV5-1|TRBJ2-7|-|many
TGCGCCAGCAGCACCGACCGATACTACGAGCAGTACTTC
CASSTDRYYEQYF
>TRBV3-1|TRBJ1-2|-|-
TGTGCCAGCAGCCAGGGAGGCGATGGCTACACCTTC
CASSQGGDGYTF
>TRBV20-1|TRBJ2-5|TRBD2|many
TGCAGTGCTACCGATGATCTAGCGGGTCTACAAGAGACCCAGTACTTC
CSATDDLAGLQETQYF
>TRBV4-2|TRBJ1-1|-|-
TGTGCCAGCAGCCAAGATCCGGGAGCGAACACTGAAGCTTTCTTT
CASSQDPGANTEAFF
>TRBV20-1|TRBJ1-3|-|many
TGCAGTGCTAGGGGACCTGGGGAGATCACCATATATTTT
CSARGPGEITIYF
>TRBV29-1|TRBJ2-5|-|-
TGCAGCGTCGCTCAGGGGACCCAAGAGACCCAGTACTTC
CSVAQGTQETQYF
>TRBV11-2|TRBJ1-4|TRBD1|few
TGTGCCAGCAGCTTCCGGACAGGGGGCCCGGCTAATGAAAAACTGTTTTTT
CASSFRTGGPANEKLFF
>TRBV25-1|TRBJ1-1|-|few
TGTGCCAGCAGCACAGGGTTGAACACTGAAGCTTTCTTT
CASSTGLNTEAFF
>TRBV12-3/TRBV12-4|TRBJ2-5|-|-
TGTGCCAGCAGCTCCCCGACGGAACAAGAGACCCAGTACTTC
CASSSPTEQETQYF
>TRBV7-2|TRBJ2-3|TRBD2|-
TGTGCCAGCAGCTTAGTTACTAGCGGGGGGGCCGCAGATACGCAGTATTTT
CASSLVTSGGAADTQYF
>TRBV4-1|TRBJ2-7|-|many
TGCGCCAGCAGCCCCGGCCCCCTCCTTTCCTACGAGCAGTACTTC
CASSPGPLLSYEQYF
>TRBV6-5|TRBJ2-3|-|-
TGTGCCAGCAGTTCCCTGGACAGCACAGATACGCAGTATTTT
CASSSLDSTDTQYF
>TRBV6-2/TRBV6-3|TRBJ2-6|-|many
TGTGCCAGCGATAGAGGGGCTGGGGCCAACGTCCTGACTTTC
CASDRGAGANVLTF
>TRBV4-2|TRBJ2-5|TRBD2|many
TGTGCCAGCAGCCAAGAAACGCTAGCGGGGAAAGAGACCCAGTACTTC
CASSQETLAGKETQYF
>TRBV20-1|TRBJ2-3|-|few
TGCAGTGCTAGCGCCCCTTCACCAAGCACAGATACGCAGTATTTT
CSASAPSPSTDTQYF
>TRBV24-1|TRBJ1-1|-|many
TGTGCCACCAGCTCCGGAGATGAAGCTTTCTTT
CATSSGDEAFF
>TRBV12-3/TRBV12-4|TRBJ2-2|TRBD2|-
TGTGCCAGCAGTTTAAGCGGGGGGTCCGGGGAGCTGTTTTTT
CASSLSGGSGELFF
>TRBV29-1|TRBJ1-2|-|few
TGCAGCGTTGGAAGGGCACTTAACTATGGCTACACCTTC
CSVGRALNYGYTF
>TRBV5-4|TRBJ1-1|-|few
TGTGCCAGCAGCCTAACTCCCACGGGGACAATTGAAGCTTTCTTT
CASSLTPTGTIEAFF
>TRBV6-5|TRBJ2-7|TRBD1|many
TGTGCCAGCCAACCGGGGGACAGGGTGTCCTACGAGCAGTACTTC
CASQPGDRVSYEQYF
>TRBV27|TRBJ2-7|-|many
TGTGCCAGCAGTTCTCGACAGGATGATAGGATTTACGAGCAGTACTTC
CASSSRQDDRIYEQYF
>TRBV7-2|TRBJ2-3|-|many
TGTGCCAGCAGCTTAGCCGGTACGCAGTATTTT
CASSLAGTQYF
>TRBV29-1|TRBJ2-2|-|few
TGCAGCGTACAGGGTGAAGCCGGGGAGCTGTTTTTT
CSVQGEAGELFF
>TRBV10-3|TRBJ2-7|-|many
TGTGCCATCAGTGATAATTTTCAGCAGTACTTC
CAISDNFQQYF
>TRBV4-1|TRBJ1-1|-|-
TGCGCCAGCAGCCAAGACAGGGATACTGAAGCTTTCTTT
CASSQDRDTEAFF
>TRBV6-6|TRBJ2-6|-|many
TGTGCCAGCAGTTACTCCCTGGATCGCTCTGGGGCCAACGTCCTGACTTTC
CASSYSLDRSGANVLTF
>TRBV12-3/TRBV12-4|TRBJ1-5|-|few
TGTGCCAGCAGTTTGAACCAGATCAATCAGCCCCAGCATTTT
CASSLNQINQPQHF
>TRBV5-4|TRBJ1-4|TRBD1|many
TGTGCCAGCAGCAAGGGACAGGGTAATGAAAAACTGTTTTTT
CASSKGQGNEKLFF
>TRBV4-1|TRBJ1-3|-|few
TGCGCCAGCAGCCCGCGAAAGGGGGAAGGCTCTGGAAACACCATATATTTT
CASSPRKGEGSGNTIYF
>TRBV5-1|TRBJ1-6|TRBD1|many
TGCGCCAGCAGCTGGGGACAGGGGGGGTCACCCCTCCACTTT
CASSWGQGGSPLHF
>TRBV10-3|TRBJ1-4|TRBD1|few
TGTGCCATCAGCCCAGGACAGGGTGAGGGAGAAAAACTGTTTTTT
CAISPGQGEGEKLFF
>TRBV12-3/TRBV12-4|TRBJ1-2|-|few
TGTGCCAGCACCGTTGGAGGAGTTGGCTACACCTTC
CASTVGGVGYTF
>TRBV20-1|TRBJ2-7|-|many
TGCAGTGCTAGAGACCGGGACTCGCCCTACGAGCAGTACTTC
CSARDRDSPYEQYF
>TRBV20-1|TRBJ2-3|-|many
TGCAGTGCTAGTAAGGCAGATACGCAGTATTTT
CSASKADTQYF
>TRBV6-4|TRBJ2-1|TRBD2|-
TGTGCCAGCAGTTTATCCGGGACTAGCGGTTACAATGAGCAGTTCTTC
CASSLSGTSGYNEQFF